The source of this T cell receptor (beta chain) is a study of blood T cells in healthy people across ages (dated by TCRdb to the mid-2010s). As for the study more broadly: In model experiments, template switching captured roughly one uniquely barcoded TCR beta cDNA molecule for every two T cells. Two additional independent replicas of 1 million unique cDNA reads from the same blood draw were analyzed for two donors (one aged 18 to 30 and one aged 80 or older). Four age groups were formed from the donors: young (average approximately 15 years), middle-aged (just under 40), aged (roughly 59) and long-lived (less than 85). Using deep sequencing normalized with unique cDNA molecular identifiers, the study measured how TCR beta repertoire diversity changes with age. To avoid experimental bias, donors of different ages were distributed randomly across sequencing lanes.

Systemically healthy Caucasian individuals from Russia, 35 to 50 in total and aged about 6 to 100 years, were included as donors. Approximately 9 milliliters of peripheral blood were collected from each donor into EDTA-treated Vacutainer tubes. Ficoll-Paque density-gradient centrifugation was used to isolate PBMCs, with at least 6.5 million per sample. Total RNA, at least 6 micrograms per sample, was extracted from PBMCs with Trizol reagent. For every donor, flow cytometry on a PBMC aliquot measured the percentage of naive CD45RAhigh/CD27high T cells. The paper's findings and limits, for the study overall: The percentage of naive T cells measured by flow cytometry correlated strongly with observed TCR beta diversity. As age increased, observed TCR beta diversity per million T cells dropped in a roughly linear way, and a significant reduction was already evident by age 40. The long-lived group showed more naive CD4+ T cells, fewer expanded clones and increased TCR diversity than the aged group, suggesting age selection. Estimates of total diversity from one million sequenced T cells were regarded as lower bounds and underestimates. Because donor CMV infection status was unknown, age-related changes in expanded clonotypes were potentially confounded. Conclusive comparison of naive and antigen-experienced compartments was prevented by the profiling of bulk unsorted PBMCs.

In its sample, this clonotype was seen a few times. The target of this receptor is not known. No much larger clone exists at a distance of one base, and base qualities are not known. CDR1 and CDR2, per the germline V gene (reference sequence), are LNHNV and YYDKDF. Trimming accounts for 1 base at V and 2 bases at J, while the number of junction bases matched to no gene is 5. The CDR3 spans 15 residues, from the cysteine through the phenylalanine. Just the 45-base CDR3 DNA is kept, in frame starting at base 1. Libraries came from 5' RACE. The sequencer was an Illumina HiSeq 2500. The second PCR ran for about 7 to 11 cycles and used a J-beta primer mix along with a sample-barcoded 5' primer. A template-switch 5' adaptor carrying 12 random nucleotides introduced a unique molecular identifier onto each TCR beta cDNA molecule. At least 2.5 million CDR3-containing paired-end reads were obtained from each sample. First-strand cDNA synthesis was performed from all RNA using the Mint cDNA synthesis kit, with priming by a TRBC-specific oligonucleotide. After uracil-DNA glycosylase treatment, a first 18-cycle PCR used universal primers M1SS and BC2_uni_R on all cDNA. On the authors' methods: For normalization, 1 million high-quality reads were randomly selected from each sample, with every read carrying a distinct molecular identifier. Instead of being binned into consensus sequences, reads that shared molecular identifiers were thrown out. MiTCR, with a Q25 quality threshold and the strictest error-elimination algorithm, was used for CDR3 identification, clonotype clustering and error correction. Lower-bound total TCR beta diversity was estimated with a nonparametric unseen species model using Euler transformation. TCRdb reprocessed the public reads (quality trimming at Q25 with fastp, clone calling with MiXCR) and kept in-frame beta chains. Duplicate CDR3 protein sequences are folded into a single record with the most common DNA and genes. These V and J calls originate from TCRdb's pipeline instead of the authors' own analysis. Present in this sample are around 1,700,000 distinct CDR3 sequences, over 25% of which were seen just once. The ten largest clones represent 7.7% of the sample.

The receptor was isolated from a woman in her twenties or thirties in good health. This chain joins TRBV15 to TRBJ2-7; 7 bases in the middle match TRBD1. Specimen: blood. The DNA sequence is given as TGTGCCACCAGCAGAGTAGGGGGCCCAGCCTACGAGCAGTACTTC. Its product reads: CATSRVGGPAYEQYF.